The 30 T cell receptor beta chains below all came from one sample that was sequenced in a study of shared clonotypes between healthy human individuals. TCRdb keeps only in-frame clones here, not all; method: immunoSEQ multiplex PCR. The sample holds 400,000 to 500,000 clones, less than 80% seen once. Material for sequencing was PBMCs. The origin of the receptors is a woman aged 40 to 50 in good health. Some clones in this sample may be carry-over from other donors' samples.

The chain employs TRBV7-2 and TRBJ2-2; no clear D gene. Germline-derived CDR1 and CDR2 are SGHTA and FQGNSA. The length of the CDR3 is 14 residues. Trimming cost V 3 bases and J 0 bases, with 5 bases left between them. The CDR3 DNA sequence: TGTGCCAGCAGCTTCACCCCGAACACCGGGGAGCTGTTTTTT. It translates to CASSFTPNTGELFF.

The rearrangement links TRBV4-2 to TRBJ2-7; a weak D match, TRBD1 (6 bases). The CDR3 runs 16 residues. The ends were cut back, 0 bases at V and 2 bases at J, with 14 bases in the middle. Germline values: CDR1 LGHNA, CDR2 YNFKEQ. CDR3 nucleotide sequence: TGTGCCAGCAGCCAAGATCTTGGGACACAGACCTACGAGCAGTACTTC. It encodes CASSQDLGTQTYEQYF.

This clone was seen a handful of times. The chain couples TRBV28 to TRBJ2-2; possibly TRBD2 for D (6 bases). CDR1 is MDHEN, CDR2 SYDVKM, per germline. V lost 6 bases, J lost 6 bases, and 11 bases lay in between. This CDR3 has 13 residues. The CDR3, as DNA: TGTGCCAGCAGCAAACTAGCCCCCGGGGAGCTGTTTTTT. Encoded protein: CASSKLAPGELFF. The variable domain in full, completed from reference TRBV28 and TRBJ2-2, reads DVKVTQSSRYLVKRTGEKVFLECVQDMDHENMFWYRQDPGLGLRLIYFSYDVKMKEKGDIPEGYSVSREKKERFSLILESASTNQTSMYLCASSKLAPGELFFGEGSRLTVL.

The chain carries TRBV9 and TRBJ2-5; D is possibly TRBD2 (6 bases). Germline lookup yields CDR1 SGDLS and CDR2 YYNGEE. V was shortened by 4 bases and J by 5 bases, with 12 bases between the two germline ends. The length of the CDR3 is 13 residues. The CDR3 reads CASSYGTWETQYF. The DNA of the CDR3 is TGTGCCAGCAGCTATGGGACTTGGGAGACCCAGTACTTC.

The V call is TRBV6-1, the J call TRBJ2-2, with D perhaps TRBD2 (5 bases). V shed 1 base and J shed 4 bases, with 13 bases lying between them. Per germline, CDR1 MNHNS and CDR2 SASEGT. The CDR3 loop spans 16 amino acids. DNA of the CDR3: TGTGCCAGCAGTGAAGAGGGAGCGACTGCCACCGGGGAGCTGTTTTTT. Its protein is CASSEEGATATGELFF.

This chain joins TRBV4-2 and TRBJ2-7; 14 nucleotides align to TRBD2. Germline V gene data show CDR1 as LGHNA and CDR2 as YNFKEQ. V was clipped by 6 bases and J by 0 bases; unmatched bases: 7. The CDR3 runs 17 residues. This CDR3 is CASRRRLAGGNSYEQYF. The CDR3 DNA follows: TGTGCCAGCAGACGACGACTAGCGGGAGGGAACTCCTACGAGCAGTACTTC.

The table lists this clone with a few counts. The chain has TRBV28 and TRBJ1-5; unclear D gene. The germline CDR1 and CDR2 sequences are MDHEN and SYDVKM. The CDR3 extends over 14 amino acids. Trimming shortened V by 2 bases and J by 7 bases, and 12 bases separated the two germline ends. The CDR3, as DNA: TGTGCCAGCAGTTTACTGCCAGGCTCGCAGCCCCAGCATTTT. It codes for CASSLLPGSQPQHF.

This rearrangement joins TRBV27 to TRBJ2-7; 7 bases agree with TRBD1. The CDR3 is 14 residues long. CDR1 is MNHEY and CDR2 is SMNVEV in the germline V gene (reference sequence). Trimming cost V 5 bases and J 1 base; bases outside gene matches: 5. For the CDR3, the DNA is TGTGCCAGCAGTATCGGGACAGATTCCTACGAGCAGTACTTC. It codes for CASSIGTDSYEQYF.

This clone is a singleton in its sample. The chain has TRBV5-1 and TRBJ1-1; TRBD1 matches at 9 bases. Germline V gives CDR1 SGHRS, CDR2 YFSETQ. Trimming removed 4 bases from V and 2 bases from J; junction bases left unmatched: 24. This CDR3 is built from 21 residues. CDR3 in amino acids: CASSPQVFRTGATIINTEAFF. CDR3 bases: TGCGCCAGCAGCCCCCAGGTATTCAGGACAGGGGCCACAATAATTAACACTGAAGCTTTCTTT.

This chain connects TRBV6-1 to TRBJ2-7, with 7 bases fitting TRBD1. J lost 4 bases, V lost 7 bases, and 10 bases had no gene match. The CDR3 contains 14 residues. Germline CDR1 MNHNS, CDR2 SASEGT. CDR3 DNA: TGTGCCAGCAAAGGGACAGCGAAACAATACGAGCAGTACTTC. Residues: CASKGTAKQYEQYF.

Regarding this clone: This sample also contains other DNA sequences that code for the same CDR3. This sequence joins TRBV19 and TRBJ2-3; D is uncertain. V lost 2 bases and J 6 bases, leaving 3 bases between the germline ends. This CDR3 contains 11 residues. Germline lookup yields CDR1 LNHDA and CDR2 SQIVND (reference sequence). The CDR3, as DNA: TGTGCCAGTAGTATACAGGATACGCAGTATTTT. Protein product: CASSIQDTQYF.

The genes are TRBV5-1 and TRBJ2-5, with 7 bases identical to TRBD2. Germline V gene lookup returns CDR1 SGHRS and CDR2 YFSETQ. This CDR3 has 15 amino acids. V lost 4 bases and J lost 2; bases outside the gene matches: 8. CDR3 sequence reads: CASSGNLAAQETQYF. The CDR3 coding sequence is TGCGCCAGCAGCGGCAACCTAGCGGCACAAGAGACCCAGTACTTC.

DNA for the CDR3: TGTGCCAGCAGGGCTAGCGGGAGGGCCGGGGATACGCAGTATTTT. This encodes CASRASGRAGDTQYF. V is TRBV27 and J is TRBJ2-3; 12 bases are a match to TRBD2. Trimming removed 6 bases from V and 6 bases from J; junction bases left unmatched: 7. Germline values: CDR1 MNHEY, CDR2 SMNVEV (reference sequence). This CDR3 has 15 residues.

CDR3 sequence: CATSRQTGALSYEQYF. CDR3 sequence (DNA): TGTGCCACCAGCAGACAGACAGGGGCCCTCTCCTACGAGCAGTACTTC. V usage is TRBV15 and J usage is TRBJ2-7; 8 nucleotides line up with TRBD1. This CDR3 has 16 residues. V was clipped by 2 bases and J by 0 bases; unmatched bases: 6. In germline, CDR1 is LNHNV, CDR2 YYDKDF (reference sequence).

This clone was picked up many times. The rearrangement joins TRBV11-2 to TRBJ1-1; 10 bases map to TRBD1. The CDR3 spans 13 residues. Per germline, CDR1 SGHAT and CDR2 FQNNGV. Trimming removed 5 bases from V and 7 bases from J; junction bases left unmatched: 4. The CDR3 sequence is CASSGTGVVEAFF. CDR3 DNA: TGTGCCAGCAGCGGGACAGGGGTGGTTGAAGCTTTCTTT.

The chain recombines TRBV6-6 with TRBJ1-1; 7 bases align to TRBD1. Germline V gene data show CDR1 as MNHNY and CDR2 as SVGAGI (reference sequence). With V trimmed by 5 bases and J by 3 bases, 6 bases remained unmatched. The CDR3 consists of 14 residues. CDR3 loop: CASSRQGRDTEAFF. The CDR3 coding sequence is TGTGCCAGCAGTCGACAGGGAAGGGACACTGAAGCTTTCTTT.

This chain links TRBV7-8 with TRBJ2-7, with D possibly being TRBD2 (6 bases). Per the germline V gene, CDR1 is SGHVS and CDR2 is FQNEAQ. Trimming cost V 5 bases and J 2 bases, with 19 bases left between them. CDR3 length: 16 residues. This CDR3 reads CASSTRDPRTTYEQYF. The CDR3 coding sequence is TGTGCCAGCAGCACTAGAGACCCTAGGACTACCTACGAGCAGTACTTC.

The J gene is TRBJ2-7, the V gene TRBV21-1; the table names TRBD2, a call not compared with the DNA. TRBV21-1 is marked as a pseudogene. This CDR3 is 19 amino acids long. The CDR3 bases are TGTGCCAGCAGCAAAGGGACATACATTGGACTAGCGGGAGAATACGAGCAGTACTTC. Its protein product is CASSKGTYIGLAGEYEQYF.

The CDR3 loop is CASSPQTSGQETQYF. CDR3 DNA: TGTGCCAGCAGTCCTCAGACTAGCGGGCAAGAGACCCAGTACTTC. The V call is TRBV28, the J call TRBJ2-5, with 10 bases matching TRBD2. V shed 5 bases, J shed 2 bases, and the junction held 5 bases outside the gene matches. The CDR3 sequence is 15 residues long. Germline V gene sequence: CDR1 MDHEN, CDR2 SYDVKM.

The J gene is TRBJ2-5, the V gene TRBV2, with unresolved D. In germline, CDR1 is SNHLY, CDR2 FYNNEI. The CDR3 covers 14 residues. The V end lost 3 bases, the J end lost 2 bases, and 10 bases lay between the germline ends. In DNA, the CDR3 is TGTGCCAGCAGTGAGCCAGCGACTCAAGAGACCCAGTACTTC. It is translated as CASSEPATQETQYF.

The chain joins TRBV6-4 to TRBJ2-3; a weak D match, TRBD2 (6 bases). Germline CDR1 is MRHNA and CDR2 is SNTAGT. The ends were cut back, 3 bases at V and 0 bases at J, with 10 bases in the middle. This CDR3 comprises 15 residues. CDR3 coding DNA: TGTGCCAGCAGTGAAGGAGGGATAAGCACAGATACGCAGTATTTT. It yields the protein CASSEGGISTDTQYF.

This clone was seen a handful of times. This chain joins TRBV28 and TRBJ1-3; the match to TRBD1 covers 8 bases. CDR3 length equals 16 residues. V dropped 2 bases and J dropped 4; count of bases not matched to a gene: 7. Germline assignment: CDR1 MDHEN and CDR2 SYDVKM. CDR3 sequence reads: CASSLGRGPFGNTIYF. The CDR3 DNA sequence: TGTGCCAGCAGTTTAGGCAGGGGGCCTTTCGGAAACACCATATATTTT.

This clone appeared many times. The V call is TRBV5-1, the J call TRBJ2-2, with 8 positions matching TRBD1. Germline trimming cut 4 bases from V and 4 bases from J; bases unmatched to any gene: 9. Per germline, CDR1 SGHRS and CDR2 YFSETQ. This CDR3 has 16 residues. The CDR3 reads CASSRETGVGTGELFF. In DNA, the CDR3 is TGCGCCAGCAGCAGAGAGACAGGGGTTGGCACCGGGGAGCTGTTTTTT.

This clone was seen a handful of times. This chain links TRBV29-1 with TRBJ1-1; D may be TRBD1 (5 bases). This CDR3 contains 12 residues. The germline CDR1 and CDR2 sequences are SQVTM and ANQGSEA. The V and J ends lost 4 bases and 1 base respectively, with 7 bases between them. In DNA form, the CDR3 reads TGCAGCGTTGGGGGGGGGAACACTGAAGCTTTCTTT. Translated: CSVGGGNTEAFF.

A note on this clone: One base separates it from a far larger clone, so it is likely a read error. Other DNA variants within this sample encode the same CDR3. The chain carries TRBV4-2 and TRBJ1-1, with 7 bases fitting TRBD1. The CDR3 covers 16 residues. Germline V lookup: CDR1 LGHNA, CDR2 YNFKEQ. CDR3 amino acids: CASSQASDRVNTEAFF. Written as DNA, the CDR3 is TGTGCCAGCAGCCAAGCGTCTGACAGGGTGAACACTGAAGCCTTCTTT.

This clone was counted at least ten times. This chain links TRBV18 with TRBJ1-1, with TRBD1 matching over 7 bases. After removal of 1 base from V and 4 bases from J, the junction contained 3 bases not matched to a gene. The CDR3 has 14 residues. CDR1 is KGHSH and CDR2 is LQKENI in the germline V gene. The CDR3 DNA reads TGTGCCAGCTCACCACAGGGGGCAAGCACTGAAGCTTTCTTT. Its protein product is CASSPQGASTEAFF.

This clone came up once. V usage is TRBV29-1 and J usage is TRBJ2-7; TRBD1 agrees at 7 bases. The V and J ends lost 5 bases and 5 bases, in that order; junction bases with no gene match: 3. The CDR3 has 11 residues. Germline assignment: CDR1 SQVTM and CDR2 ANQGSEA. CDR3 in amino acids: CSVHRGHEQYF. For the CDR3, the DNA is TGCAGCGTTCACAGGGGTCACGAGCAGTACTTC.

CDR3 amino acids: CASRVTSGSYNEQFF. For the CDR3, the DNA is TGTGCCAGCAGGGTCACTAGCGGGAGCTACAATGAGCAGTTCTTC. The gene calls are TRBV2 and TRBJ2-1; 11 nucleotides line up with TRBD2. Germline assignment: CDR1 SNHLY and CDR2 FYNNEI. The CDR3 is 15 amino acids. The ends lost 6 bases at V and 3 bases at J; junction bases unmatched: 4. Filled out from reference TRBV2 and TRBJ2-1, the complete variable domain reads EPEVTQTPSHQVTQMGQEVILRCVPISNHLYFYWYRQILGQKVEFLVSFYNNEISEKSEIFDDQFSVERPDGSNFTLKIRSTKLEDSAMYFCASRVTSGSYNEQFFGPGTRLTVL.

This chain links TRBV4-3 with TRBJ2-7; 8 bases map to TRBD2. The V and J ends lost 4 bases and 1 base, in that order; junction bases with no gene match: 9. This CDR3 is built from 16 residues. CDR1 is LGHNA and CDR2 is YSLEER in the germline V gene. Written as DNA, the CDR3 is TGCGCCAGCAGCCCCGAAAGCGGGAGCCCTTCCTACGAGCAGTACTTC. It translates to CASSPESGSPSYEQYF.

This chain connects TRBV18 to TRBJ2-7, with D perhaps matching TRBD1 or TRBD2 (5 bases each). Germline lookup yields CDR1 KGHSH and CDR2 LQKENI. CDR3 size: 16 residues. Deletions cut 6 bases from V and 0 bases from J, with 18 bases between. The CDR3 loop is CASSSGTGSFSYEQYF. The CDR3 nucleotides are TGTGCCAGCTCGTCCGGGACGGGGTCTTTCTCCTACGAGCAGTACTTC.